The 2 T cell receptor beta chains in this list originate from one sample, sequenced in a study of T cells after yellow fever vaccination. TCRdb passed the 5' RACE reads through MiXCR, listing each CDR3 protein once. In the table there are 350,000 to 450,000 distinct CDR3 sequences, 6.2% of which are singletons. The specimen was PBMCs, collected 5 days after the yellow fever booster vaccination. Receptors were obtained from a man under 40 who received the YFV17D yellow fever vaccine.

Only a few counts were recorded for this clonotype. The CDR3 coding sequence is TGCAGTGCTAGCGCCAGCGGGGATTCCTACGAGCAGTACTTC. This sequence encodes CSASASGDSYEQYF. The rearrangement links TRBV20-1 to TRBJ2-7; TRBD2 agrees at 7 bases. Trimming took 3 bases from V and 1 from J; bases not matched to a gene: 6. Germline CDR1 and CDR2: DFQATT and SNEGSKA (reference sequence). CDR3 length equals 14 residues.

The rearrangement joins TRBV6-1 to TRBJ2-7, with D possibly TRBD2 on 6 matching bases. With 7 bases removed from V and 5 bases from J, the gap between germline ends came to 21 bases. In germline, CDR1 is MNHNS, CDR2 SASEGT. The CDR3 is made up of 15 amino acids. CDR3 region: CASTPGGTVENEQYF. The DNA of the CDR3 is TGTGCCAGCACCCCTGGGGGGACCGTGGAGAACGAGCAGTACTTC.